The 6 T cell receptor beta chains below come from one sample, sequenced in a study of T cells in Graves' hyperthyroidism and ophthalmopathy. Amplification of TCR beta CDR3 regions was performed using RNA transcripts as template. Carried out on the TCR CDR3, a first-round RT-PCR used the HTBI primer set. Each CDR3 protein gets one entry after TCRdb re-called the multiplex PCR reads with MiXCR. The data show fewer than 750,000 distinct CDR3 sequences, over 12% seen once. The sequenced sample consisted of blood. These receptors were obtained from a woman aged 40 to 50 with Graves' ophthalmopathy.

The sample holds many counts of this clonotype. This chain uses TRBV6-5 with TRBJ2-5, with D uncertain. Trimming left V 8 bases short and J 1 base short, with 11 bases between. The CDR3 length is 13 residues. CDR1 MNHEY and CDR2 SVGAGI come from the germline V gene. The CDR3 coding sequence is TGTGCCAGCTGTCTCCTCGGCCAAGAGACCCAGTACTTC. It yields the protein CASCLLGQETQYF.

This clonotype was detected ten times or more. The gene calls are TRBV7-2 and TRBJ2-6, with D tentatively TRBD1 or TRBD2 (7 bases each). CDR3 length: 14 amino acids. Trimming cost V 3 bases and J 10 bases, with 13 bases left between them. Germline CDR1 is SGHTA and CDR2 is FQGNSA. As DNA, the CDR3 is TGTGCCAGCAGCTTGGGGGGGGACAGAAACGTCCTGACTTTC. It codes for CASSLGGDRNVLTF.

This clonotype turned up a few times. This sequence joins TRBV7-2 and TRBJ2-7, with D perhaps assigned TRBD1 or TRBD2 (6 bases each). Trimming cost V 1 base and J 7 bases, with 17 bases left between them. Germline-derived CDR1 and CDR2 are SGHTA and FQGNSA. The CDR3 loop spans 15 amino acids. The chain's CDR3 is CASSLEGGQLGEQYF. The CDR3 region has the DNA TGTGCCAGCAGCTTAGAGGGGGGTCAACTGGGGGAGCAGTACTTC.

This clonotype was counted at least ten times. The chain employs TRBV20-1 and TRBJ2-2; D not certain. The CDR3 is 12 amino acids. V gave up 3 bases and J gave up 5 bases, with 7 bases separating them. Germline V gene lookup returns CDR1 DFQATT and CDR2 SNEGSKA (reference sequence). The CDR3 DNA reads TGCAGTGCTAGGTCGTATACCGGGGAGCTGTTTTTT. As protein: CSARSYTGELFF.

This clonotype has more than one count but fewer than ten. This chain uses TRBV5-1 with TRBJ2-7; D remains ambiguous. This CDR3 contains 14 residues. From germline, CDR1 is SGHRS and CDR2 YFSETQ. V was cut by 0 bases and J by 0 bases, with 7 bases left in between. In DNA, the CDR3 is TGCGCCAGCAGCTTGGGATCAATCTCCTACGAGCAGTACTTC. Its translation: CASSLGSISYEQYF.

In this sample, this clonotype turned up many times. CDR3 amino acids: CASSIDPPSYYGYTF. CDR3 in DNA: TGTGCCAGTAGTATAGACCCTCCGTCTTACTATGGCTACACCTTC. V is TRBV19 and J is TRBJ1-2; D is unresolved. The CDR3 loop spans 15 amino acids. Germline V gene lookup returns CDR1 LNHDA and CDR2 SQIVND (reference sequence). The ends were cut back, 0 bases at V and 3 bases at J, with 11 bases in the middle.